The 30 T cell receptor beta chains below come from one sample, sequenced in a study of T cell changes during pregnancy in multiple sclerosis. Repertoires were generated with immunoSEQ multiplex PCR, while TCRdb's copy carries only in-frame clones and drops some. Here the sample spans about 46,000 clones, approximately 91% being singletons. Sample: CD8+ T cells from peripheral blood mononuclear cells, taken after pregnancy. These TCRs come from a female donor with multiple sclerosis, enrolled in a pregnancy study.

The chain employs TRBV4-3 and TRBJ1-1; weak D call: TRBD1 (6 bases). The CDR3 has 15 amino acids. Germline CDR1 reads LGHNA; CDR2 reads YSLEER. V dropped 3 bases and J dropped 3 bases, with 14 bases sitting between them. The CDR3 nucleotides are TGCGCCAGCAGCCAGATACAGGGTAGGGACACTGAAGCTTTCTTT. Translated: CASSQIQGRDTEAFF.

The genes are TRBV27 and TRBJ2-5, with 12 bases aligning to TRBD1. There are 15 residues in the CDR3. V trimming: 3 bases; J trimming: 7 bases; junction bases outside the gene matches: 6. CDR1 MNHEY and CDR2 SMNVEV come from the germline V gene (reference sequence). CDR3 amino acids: CASSFGTGGGGTQYF. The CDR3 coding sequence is TGTGCCAGCAGTTTTGGGACAGGGGGCGGAGGGACCCAGTACTTC.

CDR3 nucleotides: TGTGCCAGCAGTTTATCGGGGCCCGGAAACACCATATATTTT. Its translation: CASSLSGPGNTIYF. V and J are TRBV27 and TRBJ1-3, with a weak D call TRBD1 (5 bases). V lost 0 bases and J 4 bases, leaving 7 bases between the germline ends. The germline CDR1 and CDR2 sequences are MNHEY and SMNVEV (reference sequence). The CDR3 covers 14 residues.

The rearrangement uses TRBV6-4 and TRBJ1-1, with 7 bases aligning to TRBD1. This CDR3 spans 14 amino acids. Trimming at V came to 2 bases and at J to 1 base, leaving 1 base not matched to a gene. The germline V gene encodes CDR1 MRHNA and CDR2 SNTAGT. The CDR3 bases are TGTGCCAGCAGTGACGGGACAGAGAACACTGAAGCTTTCTTT. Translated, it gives CASSDGTENTEAFF.

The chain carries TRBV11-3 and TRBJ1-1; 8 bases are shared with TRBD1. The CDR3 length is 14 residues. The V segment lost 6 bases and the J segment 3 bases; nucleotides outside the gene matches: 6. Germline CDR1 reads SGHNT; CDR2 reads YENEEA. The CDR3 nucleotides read TGTGCCAGCAGTGCCAGGGGGCCGGACACTGAAGCTTTCTTT. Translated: CASSARGPDTEAFF.

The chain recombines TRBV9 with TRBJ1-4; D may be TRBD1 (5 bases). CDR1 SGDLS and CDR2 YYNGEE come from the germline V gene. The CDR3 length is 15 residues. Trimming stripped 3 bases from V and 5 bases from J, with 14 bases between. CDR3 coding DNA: TGTGCCAGCAGCGGCCCTAGGGAGGGGAATGAAAAACTGTTTTTT. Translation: CASSGPREGNEKLFF.

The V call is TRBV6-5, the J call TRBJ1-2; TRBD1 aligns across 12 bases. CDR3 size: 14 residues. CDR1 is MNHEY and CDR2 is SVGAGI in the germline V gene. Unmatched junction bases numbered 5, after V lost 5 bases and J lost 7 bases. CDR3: CASSDPGQGAGYTF. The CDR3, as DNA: TGTGCCAGCAGTGACCCGGGACAGGGGGCTGGCTACACCTTC.

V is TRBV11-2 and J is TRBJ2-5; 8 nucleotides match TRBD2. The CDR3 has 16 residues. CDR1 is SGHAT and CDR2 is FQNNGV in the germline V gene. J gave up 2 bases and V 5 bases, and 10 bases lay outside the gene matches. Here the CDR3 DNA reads TGTGCCAGCAGCCGGGGGCGGGGGGAACGGCAAGAGACCCAGTACTTC. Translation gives CASSRGRGERQETQYF. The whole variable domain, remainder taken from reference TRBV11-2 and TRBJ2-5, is EAGVAQSPRYKIIEKRQSVAFWCNPISGHATLYWYQQILGQGPKLLIQFQNNGVVDDSQLPKDRFSAERLKGVDSTLKIQPAKLEDSAVYLCASSRGRGERQETQYFGPGTRLLVL.

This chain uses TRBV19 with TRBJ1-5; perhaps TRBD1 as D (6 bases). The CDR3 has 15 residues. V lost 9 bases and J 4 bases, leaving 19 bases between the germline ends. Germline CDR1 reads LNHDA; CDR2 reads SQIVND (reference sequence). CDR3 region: CASSHKGGENQPQHF. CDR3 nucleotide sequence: TGTGCCAGCTCCCACAAGGGGGGGGAAAATCAGCCCCAGCATTTT.

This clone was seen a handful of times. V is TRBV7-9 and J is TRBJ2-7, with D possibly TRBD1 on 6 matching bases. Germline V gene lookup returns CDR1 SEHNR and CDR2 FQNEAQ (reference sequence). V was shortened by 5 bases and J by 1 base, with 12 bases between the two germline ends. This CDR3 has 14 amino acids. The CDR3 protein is CASSVDRPSYEQYF. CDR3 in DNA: TGTGCCAGCAGCGTGGACAGACCATCCTACGAGCAGTACTTC. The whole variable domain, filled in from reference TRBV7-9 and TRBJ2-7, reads DTGVSQNPRHKITKRGQNVTFRCDPISEHNRLYWYRQTLGQGPEFLTYFQNEAQLEKSRLLSDRFSAERPKGSFSTLEIQRTEQGDSAMYLCASSVDRPSYEQYFGPGTRLTVT.

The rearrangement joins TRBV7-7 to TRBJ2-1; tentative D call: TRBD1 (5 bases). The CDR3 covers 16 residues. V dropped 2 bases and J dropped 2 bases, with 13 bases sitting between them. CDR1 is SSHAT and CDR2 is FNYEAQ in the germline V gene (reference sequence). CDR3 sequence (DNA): TGTGCCAGCAGCTTAAAGGGGTTTACGGCCTACAATGAGCAGTTCTTC. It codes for CASSLKGFTAYNEQFF.

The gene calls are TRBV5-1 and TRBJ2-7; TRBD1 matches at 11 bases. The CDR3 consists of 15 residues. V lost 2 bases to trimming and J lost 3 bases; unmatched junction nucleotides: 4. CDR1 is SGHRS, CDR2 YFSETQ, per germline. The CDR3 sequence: CASSFTGTGGYEQYF. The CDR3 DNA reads TGCGCCAGCAGCTTTACCGGGACAGGGGGCTACGAGCAGTACTTC.

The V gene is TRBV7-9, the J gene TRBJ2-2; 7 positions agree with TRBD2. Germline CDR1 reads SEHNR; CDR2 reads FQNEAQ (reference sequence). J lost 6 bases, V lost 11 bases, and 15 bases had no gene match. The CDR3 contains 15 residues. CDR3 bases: TGTGCCTCCCAGCGGACGGGAGGAGGATCCGGGGAGCTGTTTTTT. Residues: CASQRTGGGSGELFF.

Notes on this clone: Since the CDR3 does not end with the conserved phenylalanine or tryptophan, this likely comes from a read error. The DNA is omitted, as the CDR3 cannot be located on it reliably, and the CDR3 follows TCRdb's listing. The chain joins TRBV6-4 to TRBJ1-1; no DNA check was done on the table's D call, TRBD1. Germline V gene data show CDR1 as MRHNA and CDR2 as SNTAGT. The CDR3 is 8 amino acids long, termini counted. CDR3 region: CASRGLPE.

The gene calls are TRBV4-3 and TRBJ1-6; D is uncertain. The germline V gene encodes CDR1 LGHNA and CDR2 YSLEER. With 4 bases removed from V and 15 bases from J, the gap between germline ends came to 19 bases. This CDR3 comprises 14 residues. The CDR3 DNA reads TGCGCCAGCAGCCCTAACGTTCAGGCACACATCCTCCACTTT. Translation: CASSPNVQAHILHF.

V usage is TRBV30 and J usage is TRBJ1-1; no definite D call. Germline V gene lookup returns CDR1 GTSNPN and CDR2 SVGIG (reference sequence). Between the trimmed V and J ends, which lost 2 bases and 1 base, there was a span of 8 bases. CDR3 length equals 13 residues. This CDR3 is CAWSWSENTEAFF. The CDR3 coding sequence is TGTGCCTGGAGTTGGAGTGAGAACACTGAAGCTTTCTTT.

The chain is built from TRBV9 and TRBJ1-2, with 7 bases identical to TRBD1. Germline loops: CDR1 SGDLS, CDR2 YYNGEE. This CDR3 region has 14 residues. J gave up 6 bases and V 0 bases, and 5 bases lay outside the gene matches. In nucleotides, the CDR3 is TGTGCCAGCAGCGTAGCCCTGACAGGGAATGGCTACACCTTC. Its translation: CASSVALTGNGYTF.

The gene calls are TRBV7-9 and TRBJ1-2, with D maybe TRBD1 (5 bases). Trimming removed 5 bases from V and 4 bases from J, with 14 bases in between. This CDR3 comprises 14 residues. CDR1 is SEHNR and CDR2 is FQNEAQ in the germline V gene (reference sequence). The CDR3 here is CASSPGGGAYGYTF. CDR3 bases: TGTGCCAGCAGCCCGGGGGGGGGAGCCTATGGCTACACCTTC.

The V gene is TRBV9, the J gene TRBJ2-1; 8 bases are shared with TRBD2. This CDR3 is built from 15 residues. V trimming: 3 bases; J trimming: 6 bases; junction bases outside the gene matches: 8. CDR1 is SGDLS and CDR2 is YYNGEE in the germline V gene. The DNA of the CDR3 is TGTGCCAGCAGCGCGGGAGGGGTAGCGGGCAATGAGCAGTTCTTC. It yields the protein CASSAGGVAGNEQFF.

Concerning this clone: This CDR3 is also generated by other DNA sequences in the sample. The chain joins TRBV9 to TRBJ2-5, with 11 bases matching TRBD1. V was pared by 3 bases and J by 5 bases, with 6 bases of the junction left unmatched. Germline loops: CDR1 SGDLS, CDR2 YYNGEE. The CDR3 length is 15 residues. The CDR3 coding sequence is TGTGCCAGCAGCGGTGGACAGGGGGCTGGGGAGACCCAGTACTTC. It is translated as CASSGGQGAGETQYF.

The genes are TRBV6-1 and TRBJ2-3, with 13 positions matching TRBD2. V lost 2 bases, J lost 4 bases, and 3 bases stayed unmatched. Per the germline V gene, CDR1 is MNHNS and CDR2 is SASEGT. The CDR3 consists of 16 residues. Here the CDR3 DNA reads TGTGCCAGCAGTGAAACTAGCGGGGGGGCATCAGATACGCAGTATTTT. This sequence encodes CASSETSGGASDTQYF.

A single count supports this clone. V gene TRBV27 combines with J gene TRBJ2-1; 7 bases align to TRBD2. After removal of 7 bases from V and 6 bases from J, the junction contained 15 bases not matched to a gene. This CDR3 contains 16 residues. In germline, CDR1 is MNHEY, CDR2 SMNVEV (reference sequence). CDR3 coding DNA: TGTGCCAGCACCCCCGCAGTCGCGGGAGTCGTCAATGAGCAGTTCTTC. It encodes CASTPAVAGVVNEQFF.

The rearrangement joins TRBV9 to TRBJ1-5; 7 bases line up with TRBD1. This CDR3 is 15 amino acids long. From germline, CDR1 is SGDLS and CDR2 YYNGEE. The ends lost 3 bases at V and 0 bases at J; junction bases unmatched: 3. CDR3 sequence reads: CASSDTGDSNQPQHF. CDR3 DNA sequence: TGTGCCAGCAGCGACACAGGGGATAGCAATCAGCCCCAGCATTTT. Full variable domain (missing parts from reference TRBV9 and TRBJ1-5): DSGVTQTPKHLITATGQRVTLRCSPRSGDLSVYWYQQSLDQGLQFLIQYYNGEERAKGNILERFSAQQFPDLHSELNLSSLELGDSALYFCASSDTGDSNQPQHFGDGTRLSIL.

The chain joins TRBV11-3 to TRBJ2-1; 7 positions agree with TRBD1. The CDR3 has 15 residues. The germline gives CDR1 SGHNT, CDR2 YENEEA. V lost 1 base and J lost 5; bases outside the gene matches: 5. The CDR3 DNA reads TGTGCCAGCAGCTTAGGACAGGGAATACACAATGAGCAGTTCTTC. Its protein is CASSLGQGIHNEQFF.

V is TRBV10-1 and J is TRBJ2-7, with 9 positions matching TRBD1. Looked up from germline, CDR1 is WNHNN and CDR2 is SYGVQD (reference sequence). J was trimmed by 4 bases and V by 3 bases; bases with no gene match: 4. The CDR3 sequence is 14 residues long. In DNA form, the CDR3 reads TGCGCCAGCAGTGACAGGGACAGGGTGTACGAGCAGTACTTC. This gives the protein CASSDRDRVYEQYF.

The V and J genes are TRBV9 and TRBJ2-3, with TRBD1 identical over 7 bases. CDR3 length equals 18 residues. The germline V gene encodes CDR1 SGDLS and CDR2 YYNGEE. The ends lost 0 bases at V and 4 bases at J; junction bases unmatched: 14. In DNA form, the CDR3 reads TGTGCCAGCAGCGTAGCTATCCCGACAGGGAGTCACGCAGATACGCAGTATTTT. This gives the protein CASSVAIPTGSHADTQYF.

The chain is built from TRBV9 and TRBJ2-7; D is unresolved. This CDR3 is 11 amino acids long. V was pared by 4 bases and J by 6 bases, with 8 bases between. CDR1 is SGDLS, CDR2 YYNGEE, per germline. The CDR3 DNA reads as TGTGCCAGCAGCAAGACATCCGAGCAGTACTTC. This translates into CASSKTSEQYF.

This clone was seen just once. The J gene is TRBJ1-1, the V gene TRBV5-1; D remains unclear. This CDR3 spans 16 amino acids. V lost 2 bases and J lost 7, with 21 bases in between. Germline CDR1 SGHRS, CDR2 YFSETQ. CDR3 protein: CASSFGPSRLGNEAFF. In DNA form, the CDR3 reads TGCGCCAGCAGCTTCGGGCCATCAAGACTAGGGAATGAAGCTTTCTTT.

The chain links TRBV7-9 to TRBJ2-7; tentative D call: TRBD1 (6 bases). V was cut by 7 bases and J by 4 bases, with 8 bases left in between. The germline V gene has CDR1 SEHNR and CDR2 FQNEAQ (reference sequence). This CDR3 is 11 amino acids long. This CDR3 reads CASTGTYEQYF. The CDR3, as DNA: TGTGCCAGCACCGGGACATACGAGCAGTACTTC.

The CDR3 here is CASSEEMGGWYEQYF. The CDR3 bases are TGTGCCAGCAGCGAGGAGATGGGTGGCTGGTACGAGCAGTACTTC. The chain recombines TRBV7-9 with TRBJ2-7; D gene uncertain. The CDR3 has 15 amino acids. V lost 5 bases and J 4 bases, leaving 18 bases between the germline ends. Germline CDR1 reads SEHNR; CDR2 reads FQNEAQ (reference sequence). Full variable domain (missing parts from reference TRBV7-9 and TRBJ2-7): DTGVSQNPRHKITKRGQNVTFRCDPISEHNRLYWYRQTLGQGPEFLTYFQNEAQLEKSRLLSDRFSAERPKGSFSTLEIQRTEQGDSAMYLCASSEEMGGWYEQYFGPGTRLTVT.